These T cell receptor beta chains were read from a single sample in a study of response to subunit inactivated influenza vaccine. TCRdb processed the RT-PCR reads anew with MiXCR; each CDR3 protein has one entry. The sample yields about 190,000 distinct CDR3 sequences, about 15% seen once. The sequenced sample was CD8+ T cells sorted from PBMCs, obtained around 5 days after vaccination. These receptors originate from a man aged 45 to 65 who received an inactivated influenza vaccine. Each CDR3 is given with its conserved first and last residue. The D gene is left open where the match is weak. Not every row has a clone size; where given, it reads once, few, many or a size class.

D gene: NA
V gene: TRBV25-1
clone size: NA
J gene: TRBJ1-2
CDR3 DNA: TGTGCCAGCAGTGAAAGGACAGACAACTATGGCTACACCTTC
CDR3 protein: CASSERTDNYGYTF

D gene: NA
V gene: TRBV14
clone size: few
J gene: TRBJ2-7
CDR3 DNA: TGTGCCAGCAGCCTGGGACAAAGCATCGAGCAGTACTTC
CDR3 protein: CASSLGQSIEQYF

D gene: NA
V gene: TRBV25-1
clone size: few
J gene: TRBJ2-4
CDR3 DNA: TGTGCCAGCAGTGGGGGGGCAGGGGCATGGAACATTCAGTACTTC
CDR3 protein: CASSGGAGAWNIQYF

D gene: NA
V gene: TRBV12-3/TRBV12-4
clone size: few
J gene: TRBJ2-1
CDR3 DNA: TGTGCCAGCAGTTTACACGGGCGACTAATGGATGAGCAGTTCTTC
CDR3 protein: CASSLHGRLMDEQFF

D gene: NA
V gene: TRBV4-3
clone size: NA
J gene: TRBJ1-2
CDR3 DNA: TGCGCCAGCAGCCAAGAGAGACAGACTAACTATGGCTACACCTTC
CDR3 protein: CASSQERQTNYGYTF

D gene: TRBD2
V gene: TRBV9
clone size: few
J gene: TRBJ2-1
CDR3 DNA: TGTGCCAGCAGCGTGACGGGGGGGGACTCCTACAATGAGCAGTTCTTC
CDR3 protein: CASSVTGGDSYNEQFF

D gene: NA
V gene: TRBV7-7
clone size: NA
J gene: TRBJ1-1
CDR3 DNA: TGTGCCAGCAGCAGTCCTGACAGAAACACTGAAGCTTTCTTT
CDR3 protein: CASSSPDRNTEAFF

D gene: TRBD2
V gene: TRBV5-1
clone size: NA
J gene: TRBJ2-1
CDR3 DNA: TGCGCCAGCAGCCTGGCTAGCGGGGGTCTCTCCTACAATGAGCAGTTCTTC
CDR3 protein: CASSLASGGLSYNEQFF

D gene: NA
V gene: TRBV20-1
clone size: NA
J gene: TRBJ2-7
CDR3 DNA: TGCAGTGCTCCCTTTCGAGGCTCCTACGAGCAGTACTTC
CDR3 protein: CSAPFRGSYEQYF

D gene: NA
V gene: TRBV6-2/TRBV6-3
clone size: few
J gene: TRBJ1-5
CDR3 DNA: TGTGCCAGCAGTTTATTGGCAGGGAATAATCAGCCCCAGCATTTT
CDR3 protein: CASSLLAGNNQPQHF

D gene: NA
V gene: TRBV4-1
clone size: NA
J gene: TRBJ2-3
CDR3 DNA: TGCGCCAGCAGCCAAGGTTGGGAACAGGGAGGAAATACGCAGTATTTT
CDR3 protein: CASSQGWEQGGNTQYF

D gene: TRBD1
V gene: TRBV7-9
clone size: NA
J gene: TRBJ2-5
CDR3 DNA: TGTGCCAGCAGCTGGACAGGGCACGAGACCCAGTACTTC
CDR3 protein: CASSWTGHETQYF

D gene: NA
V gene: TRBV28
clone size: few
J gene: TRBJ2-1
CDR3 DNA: TGTGCCAGCAGTTTATTGAACAGGAACAATGAGCAGTTCTTC
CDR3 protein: CASSLLNRNNEQFF

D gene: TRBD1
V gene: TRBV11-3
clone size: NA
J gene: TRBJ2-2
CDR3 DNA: TGTGCCAGCAGAGCCGACCATACAGGGGACGGGGAGCTGTTTTTT
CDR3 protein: CASRADHTGDGELFF

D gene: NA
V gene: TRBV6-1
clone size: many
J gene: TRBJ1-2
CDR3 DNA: TGTGCCAGCTCCCCCGCCCAGGGCGGTGGATATGGCTACACCTTC
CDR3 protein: CASSPAQGGGYGYTF

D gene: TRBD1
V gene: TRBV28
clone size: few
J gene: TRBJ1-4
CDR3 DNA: TGTGCCAGCAGTTATCCGGACAGGACTTCAACTAATGAAAAACTGTTTTTT
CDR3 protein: CASSYPDRTSTNEKLFF

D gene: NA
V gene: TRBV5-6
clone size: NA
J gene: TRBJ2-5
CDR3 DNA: TGTGCCAGCAGCTTGGTGGTATCGGGGGCCGAGACCCAGTACTTC
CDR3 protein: CASSLVVSGAETQYF

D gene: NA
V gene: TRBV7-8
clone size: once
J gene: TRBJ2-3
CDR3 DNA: TGTGCCAGCAGCTTAGCGTTTCGACTAGATACGCAGTATTTT
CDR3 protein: CASSLAFRLDTQYF

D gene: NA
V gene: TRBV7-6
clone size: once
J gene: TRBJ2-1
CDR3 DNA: TGTGCCAGCAGCTTAGCCCCGGATCCAGGGGATGAGCAGTTCTTC
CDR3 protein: CASSLAPDPGDEQFF

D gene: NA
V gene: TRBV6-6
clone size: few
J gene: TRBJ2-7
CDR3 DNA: TGTGCCAGCAGCCCCTCACGTATCGAGCAGTACTTC
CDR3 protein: CASSPSRIEQYF

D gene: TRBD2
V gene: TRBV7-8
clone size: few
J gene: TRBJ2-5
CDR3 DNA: TGTGCCAGCAGCTCGACTAGCGGGGGAACCGGGGAGACCCAGTACTTC
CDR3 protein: CASSSTSGGTGETQYF

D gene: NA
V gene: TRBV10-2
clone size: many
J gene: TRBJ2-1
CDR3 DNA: TGCGCCAGTAGCCCCGAGTCCTACAATGAGCAGTTCTTC
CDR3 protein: CASSPESYNEQFF

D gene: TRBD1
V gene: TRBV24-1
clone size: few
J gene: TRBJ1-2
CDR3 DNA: TGTGCCACCAGTGACCAGGACAGGGTGGGCTACACCTTC
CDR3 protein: CATSDQDRVGYTF

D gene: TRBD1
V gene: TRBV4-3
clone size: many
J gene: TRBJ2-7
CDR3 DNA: TGCGCCAGCAGCCCGGGACAGTCCTACGAGCAGTACTTC
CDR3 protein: CASSPGQSYEQYF

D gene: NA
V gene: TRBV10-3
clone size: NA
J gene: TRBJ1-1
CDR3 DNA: TGTGCCATCAGTGACCCGGGTGACACTGAAGCTTTCTTT
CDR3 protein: CAISDPGDTEAFF

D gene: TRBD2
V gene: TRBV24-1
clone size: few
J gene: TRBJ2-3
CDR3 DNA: TGTGCCACCAGTGACCCTGGACTAGCGGGATTTACAGATACGCAGTATTTT
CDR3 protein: CATSDPGLAGFTDTQYF

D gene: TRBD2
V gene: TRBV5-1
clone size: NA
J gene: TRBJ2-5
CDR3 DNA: TGCGCCAGCAGCGGAACGGGACTAGCGGGACCTCGAGTAGCCTGGGAGACCCAGTACTTC
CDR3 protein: CASSGTGLAGPRVAWETQYF

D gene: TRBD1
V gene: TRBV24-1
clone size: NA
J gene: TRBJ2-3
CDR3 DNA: TGTGCCACCAGTCTCGGGACAGGGGCCACAGATACGCAGTATTTT
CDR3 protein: CATSLGTGATDTQYF

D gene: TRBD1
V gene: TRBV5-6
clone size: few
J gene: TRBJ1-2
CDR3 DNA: TGTGCCAGCAGCCCCGGGACAGGGATCTTTGGCTACACCTTC
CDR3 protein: CASSPGTGIFGYTF

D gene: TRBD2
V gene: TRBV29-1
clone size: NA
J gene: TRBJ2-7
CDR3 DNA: TGCAGCGTTTCCCGACTAGCGGGACTCGACGAGCAGTACTTC
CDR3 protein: CSVSRLAGLDEQYF

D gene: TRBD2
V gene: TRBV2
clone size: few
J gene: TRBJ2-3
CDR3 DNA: TGTGCCAGCAGTGGAGGCGGGGGGGGAACAGATACGCAGTATTTT
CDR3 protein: CASSGGGGGTDTQYF

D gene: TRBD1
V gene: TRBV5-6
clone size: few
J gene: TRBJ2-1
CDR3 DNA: TGTGCCAGCAGCCCAGGGACAGGACGGCGGTTCTTC
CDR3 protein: CASSPGTGRRFF

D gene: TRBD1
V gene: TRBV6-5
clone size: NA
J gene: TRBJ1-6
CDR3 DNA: TGTGCCAGCAGTTACTTGGGACAGGGGGATTCACCCCTCCACTTT
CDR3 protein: CASSYLGQGDSPLHF

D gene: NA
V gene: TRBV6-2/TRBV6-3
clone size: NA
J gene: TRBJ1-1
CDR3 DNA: TGTGCCAGCAGTTACTCGCTCGCCCCGGCGGTGGACACTGAAGCTTTCTTT
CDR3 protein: CASSYSLAPAVDTEAFF

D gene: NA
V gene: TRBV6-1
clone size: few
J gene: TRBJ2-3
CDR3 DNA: TGTGCCAGCAGTGAATTTCGGAGAGATACGCAGTATTTT
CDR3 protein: CASSEFRRDTQYF

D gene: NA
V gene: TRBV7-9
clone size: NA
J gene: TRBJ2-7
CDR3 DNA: TGTGCCAGCAGCTCTCAACCCGGGCAGCAGTACTTC
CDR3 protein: CASSSQPGQQYF

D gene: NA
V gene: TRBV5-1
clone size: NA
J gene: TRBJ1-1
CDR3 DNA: TGCGCCAGCCAAACGGGAGGCATTGAAGCTTTCTTT
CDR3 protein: CASQTGGIEAFF

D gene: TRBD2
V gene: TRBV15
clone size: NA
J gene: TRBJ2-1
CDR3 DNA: TGTGCCACCAGTAGGGCTAGCGGGACTGAGCAGTTCTTC
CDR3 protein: CATSRASGTEQFF

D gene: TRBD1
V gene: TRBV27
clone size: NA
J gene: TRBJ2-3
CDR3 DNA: TGTGCCAGCAGTAAAAGGGACAGGGAAACAGATACGCAGTATTTT
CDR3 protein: CASSKRDRETDTQYF

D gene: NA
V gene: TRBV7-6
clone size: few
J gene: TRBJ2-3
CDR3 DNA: TGTGCCAGCAGCTTAGAAGCGGAGAGCACAGATACGCAGTATTTT
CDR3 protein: CASSLEAESTDTQYF

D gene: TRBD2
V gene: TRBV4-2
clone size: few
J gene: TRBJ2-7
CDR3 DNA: TGTGCCAGCAGTCACACTAGCGAGAGCTCCTACGAGCAGTACTTC
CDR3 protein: CASSHTSESSYEQYF

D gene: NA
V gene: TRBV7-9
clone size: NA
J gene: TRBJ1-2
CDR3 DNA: TGTGCCAGCAGCTTAGGGAACCTGGGCTATGGCTACACCTTC
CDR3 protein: CASSLGNLGYGYTF

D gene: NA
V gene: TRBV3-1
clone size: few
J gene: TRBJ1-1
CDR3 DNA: TGTGCCAGCAGCCAAGGTCGTCGTATGAACACTGAAGCTTTCTTT
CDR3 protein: CASSQGRRMNTEAFF

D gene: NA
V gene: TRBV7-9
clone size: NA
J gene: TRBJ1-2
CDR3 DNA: TGTGCCAGCAGCCTGCCCCTAGCCTATGGCTACACCTTC
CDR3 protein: CASSLPLAYGYTF

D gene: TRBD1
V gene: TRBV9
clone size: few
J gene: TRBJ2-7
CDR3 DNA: TGTGCCAGCAGCGTTGACAGGGGGAGCTACGAGCAGTACTTC
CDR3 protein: CASSVDRGSYEQYF

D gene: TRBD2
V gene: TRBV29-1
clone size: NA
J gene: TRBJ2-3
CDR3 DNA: TGCAGCGTTGAAGAAGGTTGGCTAGCGGGAGCAGATACGCAGTATTTT
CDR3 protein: CSVEEGWLAGADTQYF

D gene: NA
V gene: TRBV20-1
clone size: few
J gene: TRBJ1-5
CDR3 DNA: TGCAGTGCTCTCGTGGGGGGCCCGAATCAGCCCCAGCATTTT
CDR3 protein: CSALVGGPNQPQHF

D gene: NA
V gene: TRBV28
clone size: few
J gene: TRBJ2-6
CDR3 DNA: TGTGCCAGCAGTTCCCCTCTACTTGGACAGCGAGCCCACTCTGGGGCCAACGTCCTGACTTTC
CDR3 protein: CASSSPLLGQRAHSGANVLTF